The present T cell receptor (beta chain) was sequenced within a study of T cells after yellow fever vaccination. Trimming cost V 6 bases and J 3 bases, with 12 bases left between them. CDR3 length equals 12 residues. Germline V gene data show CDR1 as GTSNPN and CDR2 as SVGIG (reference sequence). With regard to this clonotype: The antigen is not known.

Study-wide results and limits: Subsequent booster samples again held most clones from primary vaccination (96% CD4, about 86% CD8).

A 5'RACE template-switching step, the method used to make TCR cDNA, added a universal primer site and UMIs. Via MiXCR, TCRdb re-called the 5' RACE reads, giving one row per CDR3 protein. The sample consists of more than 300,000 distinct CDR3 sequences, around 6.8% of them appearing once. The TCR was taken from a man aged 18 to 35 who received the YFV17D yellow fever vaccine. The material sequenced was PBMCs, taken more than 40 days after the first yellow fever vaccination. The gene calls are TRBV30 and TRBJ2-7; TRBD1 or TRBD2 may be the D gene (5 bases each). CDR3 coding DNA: TGTGCCTGCCGTGGGGGAAGCTACGAGCAGTACTTC. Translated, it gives CACRGGSYEQYF.